The T cell receptor beta chain under discussion was sequenced for a study of blood T cell repertoires in COVID-19. In the study's own analysis: It was from reference gene primer amplification that nucleated cell counts were estimated. Measured with immunoSEQ multiplex PCR; TCRdb has only the in-frame clones, and not every one. That table supplies the V and J calls and clone size; D and trimming were determined from the DNA. This repertoire shows 400,000 to 550,000 clones, about 85% found once; its top ten account for over 1.5%. The germline CDR1 and CDR2 sequences are SEHNR and FQNEAQ (reference sequence). J was trimmed by 6 bases and V by 3 bases; bases with no gene match: 15. The CDR3 runs 18 residues.

This receptor was obtained from a woman aged 18-29 years with acute COVID-19. The V gene is TRBV7-9, the J gene TRBJ2-3, with 10 bases that match TRBD2. Sequencing was performed on PBMCs or T cells enriched from blood (not recorded which). The CDR3 is CASSFRTRGGLANDTQYF. Here the CDR3 DNA reads TGTGCCAGCAGCTTTAGAACCCGAGGGGGACTAGCGAACGATACGCAGTATTTT.